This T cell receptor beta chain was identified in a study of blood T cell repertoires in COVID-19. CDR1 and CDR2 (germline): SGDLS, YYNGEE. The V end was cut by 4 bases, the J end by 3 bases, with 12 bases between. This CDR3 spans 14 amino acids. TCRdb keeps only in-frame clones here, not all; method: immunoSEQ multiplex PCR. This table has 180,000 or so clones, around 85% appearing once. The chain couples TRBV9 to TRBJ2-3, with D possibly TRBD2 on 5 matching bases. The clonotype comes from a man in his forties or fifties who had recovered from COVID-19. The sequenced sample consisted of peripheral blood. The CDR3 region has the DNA TGTGCCAGCAGCCCCCGGACGGGAACAGATACGCAGTATTTT. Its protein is CASSPRTGTDTQYF.